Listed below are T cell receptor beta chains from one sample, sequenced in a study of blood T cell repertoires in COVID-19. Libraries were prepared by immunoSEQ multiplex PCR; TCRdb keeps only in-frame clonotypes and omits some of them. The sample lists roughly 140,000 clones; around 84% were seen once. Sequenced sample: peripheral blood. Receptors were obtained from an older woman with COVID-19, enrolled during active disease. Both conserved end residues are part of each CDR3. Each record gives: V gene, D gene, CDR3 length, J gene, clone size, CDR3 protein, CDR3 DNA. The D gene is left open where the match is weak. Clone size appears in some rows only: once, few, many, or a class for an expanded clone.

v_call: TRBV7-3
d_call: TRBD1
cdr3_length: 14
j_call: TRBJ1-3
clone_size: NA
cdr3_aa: CASSPTGSGNTIYF
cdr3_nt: TGTGCCAGCAGCCCGACAGGGTCTGGAAACACCATATATTTT

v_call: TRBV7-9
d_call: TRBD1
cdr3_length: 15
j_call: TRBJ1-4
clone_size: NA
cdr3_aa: CASSSPRDRVEKLFF
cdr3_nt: TGTGCCAGCAGCTCCCCCCGGGACAGGGTTGAAAAACTGTTTTTT

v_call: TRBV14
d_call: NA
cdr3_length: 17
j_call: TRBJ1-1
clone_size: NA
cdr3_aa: CASSPVLSGRMNTEAFF
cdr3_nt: TGTGCCAGCAGCCCGGTACTTTCAGGGCGCATGAACACTGAAGCTTTCTTT

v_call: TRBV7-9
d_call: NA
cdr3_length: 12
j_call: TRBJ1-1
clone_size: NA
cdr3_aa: CASSSPGTEAFF
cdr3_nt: TGTGCCAGCAGTTCCCCGGGAACTGAAGCTTTCTTT

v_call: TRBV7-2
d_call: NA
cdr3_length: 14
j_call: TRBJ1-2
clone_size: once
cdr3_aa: CASSLPSRGGGYTF
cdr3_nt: TGTGCCAGCAGCTTACCTTCCCGAGGAGGCGGCTACACCTTC

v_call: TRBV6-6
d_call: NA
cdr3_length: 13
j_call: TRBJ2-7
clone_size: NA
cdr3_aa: CASRRASNYEQYF
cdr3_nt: TGTGCCAGCAGGCGGGCTAGCAACTACGAGCAGTACTTC

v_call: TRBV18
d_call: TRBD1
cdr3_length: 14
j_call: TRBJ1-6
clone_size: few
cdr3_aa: CASSPDRDNSPLHF
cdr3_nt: TGTGCCAGCTCGCCGGACAGGGATAATTCACCCCTCCACTTT

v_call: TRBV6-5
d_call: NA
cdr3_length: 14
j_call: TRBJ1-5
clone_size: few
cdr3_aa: CASRLDSSNQPQHF
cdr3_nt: TGTGCCAGCAGACTTGACAGTAGCAATCAGCCCCAGCATTTT

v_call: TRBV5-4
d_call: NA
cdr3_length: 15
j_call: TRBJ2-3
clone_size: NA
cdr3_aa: CASSFPRGSTDTQYF
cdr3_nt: TGTGCCAGCAGCTTTCCGCGGGGCAGCACAGATACGCAGTATTTT

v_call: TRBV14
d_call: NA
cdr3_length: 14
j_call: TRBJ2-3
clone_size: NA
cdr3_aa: CASTLTSGTDTQYF
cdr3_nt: TGTGCCAGCACCCTAACCTCTGGCACAGATACGCAGTATTTT

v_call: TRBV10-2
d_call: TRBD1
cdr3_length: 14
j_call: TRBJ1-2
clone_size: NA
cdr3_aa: CASSGTGENYGYTF
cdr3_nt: TGCGCCAGCAGCGGGACAGGGGAAAACTATGGCTACACCTTC

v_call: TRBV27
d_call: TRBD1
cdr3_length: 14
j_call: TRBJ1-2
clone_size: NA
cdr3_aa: CASSPGTGNYGYTF
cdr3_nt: TGTGCCAGCAGCCCAGGGACAGGGAACTATGGCTACACCTTC

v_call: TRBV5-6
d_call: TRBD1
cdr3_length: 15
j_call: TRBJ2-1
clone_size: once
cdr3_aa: CASSFSPTGGREQFF
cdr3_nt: TGTGCCAGCAGCTTCTCCCCGACAGGGGGCAGGGAGCAGTTCTTC

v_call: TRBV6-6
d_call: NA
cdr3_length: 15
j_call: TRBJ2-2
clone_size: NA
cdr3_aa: CASTVGGTNTGELFF
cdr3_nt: TGTGCCAGCACCGTAGGGGGTACGAACACCGGGGAGCTGTTTTTT

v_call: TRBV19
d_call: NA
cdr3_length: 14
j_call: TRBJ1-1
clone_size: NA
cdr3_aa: CASSIEGAITEAFF
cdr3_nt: TGTGCCAGTAGTATAGAGGGGGCGATCACTGAAGCTTTCTTT

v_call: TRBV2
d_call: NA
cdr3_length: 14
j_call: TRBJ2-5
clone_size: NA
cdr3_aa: CASRDYLSRETQYF
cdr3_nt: TGTGCCAGCAGGGACTACCTCTCCAGAGAGACCCAGTACTTC

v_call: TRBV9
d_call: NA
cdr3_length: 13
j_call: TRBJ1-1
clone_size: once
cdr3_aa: CASSVARAGEAFF
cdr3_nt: TGTGCCAGCAGCGTAGCTCGGGCGGGGGAAGCTTTCTTT

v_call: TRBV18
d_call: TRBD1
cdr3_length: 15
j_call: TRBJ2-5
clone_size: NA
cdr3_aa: CASSVLTGGQETQYF
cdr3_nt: TGTGCCAGCTCAGTTCTAACAGGGGGGCAAGAGACCCAGTACTTC

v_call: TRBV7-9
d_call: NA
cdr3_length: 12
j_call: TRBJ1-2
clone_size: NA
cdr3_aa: CASSLGLDGYTF
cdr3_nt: TGTGCCAGCAGCTTAGGACTGGATGGCTACACCTTC

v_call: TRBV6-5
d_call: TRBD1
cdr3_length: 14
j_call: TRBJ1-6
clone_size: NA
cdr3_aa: CASQGESYNSPLHF
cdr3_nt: TGTGCCAGCCAGGGGGAATCCTATAATTCACCCCTCCACTTT

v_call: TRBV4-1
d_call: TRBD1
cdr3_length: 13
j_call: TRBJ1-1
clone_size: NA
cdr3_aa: CASRVQGVTEAFF
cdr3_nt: TGCGCCAGCAGGGTCCAGGGGGTCACTGAAGCTTTCTTT

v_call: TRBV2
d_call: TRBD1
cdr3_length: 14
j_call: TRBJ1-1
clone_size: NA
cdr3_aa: CASSVGRGWTEAFF
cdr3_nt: TGTGCCAGCAGTGTCGGCAGGGGGTGGACTGAAGCTTTCTTT